This T cell receptor (beta chain) was retrieved from a study of T cell changes during pregnancy in multiple sclerosis. Profiling relied on immunoSEQ multiplex PCR, and the TCRdb table lists in-frame clones only, not all of them. In the table there are 88,000 or so clones, 92% of which are singletons. This CDR3 is 15 amino acids long. Germline CDR1 MNHNY, CDR2 SVGAGI (reference sequence). The junction had 4 bases not matched to a gene; V was cut back by 6 bases and J by 4 bases. Sequencing was performed on peripheral blood, taken before pregnancy. The sequence came from a female donor with multiple sclerosis, enrolled in a pregnancy study. This sequence joins TRBV6-6 and TRBJ1-5; 12 nucleotides line up with TRBD1. The CDR3 coding sequence is TGTGCCAGCAGACAGGGACAGGGGGCAAATCAGCCCCAGCATTTT. As protein: CASRQGQGANQPQHF.